The 21 T cell receptor beta chains presented below share a single source sample, sequenced in a study of blood T cell repertoires in COVID-19. Sequencing used immunoSEQ multiplex PCR; TCRdb keeps in-frame clones, though not all of them. The repertoire holds over 300,000 clones, over 75% seen once, with 2.2% in the top ten. Sequencing was performed on PBMCs or T cells enriched from blood (not recorded which). These receptors all stem from a man aged 25 to 45 who had recovered from COVID-19.

This chain uses TRBV6-6 with TRBJ1-2; a weak D match, TRBD1 (6 bases). The CDR3 loop spans 14 amino acids. Trimming pared 7 bases from V and 4 bases from J, leaving 16 bases between. The germline gives CDR1 MNHNY, CDR2 SVGAGI (reference sequence). Here the CDR3 reads CASTESTGFYGYTF. CDR3 nucleotide sequence: TGTGCCAGCACCGAATCGACAGGATTCTATGGCTACACCTTC.

The gene calls are TRBV12-3 or TRBV12-4 and TRBJ2-5; no reliable D call. The CDR3 totals 11 residues. Deletions cut 5 bases from V and 4 bases from J, with 5 bases between. CDR3 coding DNA: TGTGCCAGCAGTCCGTCAGAGACCCAGTACTTC. As protein: CASSPSETQYF.

A single count supports this clone. The V gene is TRBV25-1, the J gene TRBJ1-2; no clear D gene. This CDR3 region has 12 residues. Germline loops: CDR1 MGHDK, CDR2 SYGVNS. Trimming left V 3 bases short and J 1 base short, with 3 bases between. As DNA, the CDR3 is TGTGCCAGCAGTGATAATAACTATGGCTACACCTTC. Translated: CASSDNNYGYTF.

This clone was seen only once. This chain connects TRBV7-9 to TRBJ2-7; 7 bases align to TRBD1. V gave up 0 bases and J gave up 2 bases; unmatched junction bases: 1. Germline values: CDR1 SEHNR, CDR2 FQNEAQ (reference sequence). This CDR3 is built from 14 residues. This CDR3 reads CASSLAGQTYEQYF. CDR3 coding DNA: TGTGCCAGCAGCTTAGCGGGACAGACCTACGAGCAGTACTTC.

This chain joins TRBV11-2 and TRBJ2-3; 12 bases fit TRBD2. Trimming removed 3 bases from V and 4 bases from J; junction bases left unmatched: 5. CDR1 is SGHAT, CDR2 FQNNGV, per germline. CDR3 length: 16 amino acids. The CDR3 sequence is CASSFLAGGWADTQYF. CDR3 nucleotide sequence: TGTGCCAGCAGCTTTCTAGCGGGGGGGTGGGCAGATACGCAGTATTTT.

This chain connects TRBV30 to TRBJ1-1; D not certain. CDR1 GTSNPN and CDR2 SVGIG come from the germline V gene (reference sequence). The CDR3 is 12 residues long. V was shortened by 6 bases and J by 1 base, with 9 bases between the two germline ends. This CDR3 is CACLTENTEAFF. Written as DNA, the CDR3 is TGTGCCTGTCTTACAGAGAACACTGAAGCTTTCTTT.

This clone was observed once. The chain couples TRBV6-6 to TRBJ2-1, with TRBD1 matching 7 bases. J was trimmed by 6 bases and V by 10 bases; bases with no gene match: 15. The CDR3 consists of 15 residues. Germline CDR1 reads MNHNY; CDR2 reads SVGAGI (reference sequence). The DNA of the CDR3 is TGTGCCATCTTCATGGAGGCAGGGGGATCCAATGAGCAGTTCTTC. Translation: CAIFMEAGGSNEQFF.

The chain couples TRBV18 to TRBJ2-7; D perhaps matches TRBD2 (6 bases). V lost 6 bases and J 3 bases, leaving 15 bases between the germline ends. This CDR3 has 14 residues. The germline CDR1 and CDR2 sequences are KGHSH and LQKENI. The CDR3 region has the DNA TGTGCCAGCTCCCCTACAGCGGGCATCTACGAGCAGTACTTC. Its translation is CASSPTAGIYEQYF.

The V gene is TRBV9, the J gene TRBJ1-6; 7 positions agree with TRBD1. Germline-derived CDR1 and CDR2 are SGDLS and YYNGEE. J lost 8 bases, V lost 5 bases, and 1 base had no gene match. This CDR3 region has 12 residues. CDR3 loop: CASSQGDSPLHF. The CDR3 DNA reads TGTGCCAGCAGTCAGGGGGATTCACCCCTCCACTTT.

The V and J genes are TRBV29-1 and TRBJ2-5, with 7 bases lining up with TRBD1. With V trimmed by 7 bases and J by 4 bases, 9 bases remained unmatched. Germline V lookup: CDR1 SQVTM, CDR2 ANQGSEA. CDR3 length: 13 residues. DNA for the CDR3: TGCAGCGCCCTCCGAAGGGGGCGAGAGACCCAGTACTTC. This codes for CSALRRGRETQYF.

The V and J genes are TRBV19 and TRBJ1-5; perhaps TRBD1 as D (5 bases). This CDR3 contains 14 residues. V gave up 5 bases and J gave up 6 bases, with 14 bases separating them. Germline loops: CDR1 LNHDA, CDR2 SQIVND (reference sequence). Here the CDR3 reads CASSSGVLGQPQHF. The CDR3 nucleotides read TGTGCCAGTAGTTCGGGGGTTCTGGGTCAGCCCCAGCATTTT.

CDR3 nucleotide sequence: TGTGCCAGCAGCCTCCGTGCCTATAATTCACCCCTCCACTTT. Amino acids: CASSLRAYNSPLHF. The V gene is TRBV11-3, the J gene TRBJ1-6; D remains unclear. The V gene lost 5 bases and the J gene lost 2 bases, with 7 bases spanning the gap. Germline V CDR1 and CDR2: SGHNT, YENEEA. The CDR3 extends over 14 amino acids.

The rearrangement joins TRBV4-1 to TRBJ2-2; D not certain. V gave up 2 bases and J gave up 6 bases, with 10 bases separating them. The CDR3 is made up of 14 amino acids. The germline gives CDR1 MGHRA, CDR2 YSYEKL. CDR3 loop: CASSQTPRAGELFF. The CDR3 region has the DNA TGCGCCAGCAGCCAAACCCCTCGCGCCGGGGAGCTGTTTTTT.

The J gene is TRBJ2-1, the V gene TRBV7-6; maybe TRBD1 (7 bases). The CDR3 is 15 residues long. V was trimmed by 1 base and J by 3 bases, leaving 10 bases between them. From germline, CDR1 is SGHVS and CDR2 FNYEAQ. CDR3 in amino acids: CASSLDRGGYNEQFF. The CDR3, as DNA: TGTGCCAGCAGCTTAGACAGGGGAGGCTACAATGAGCAGTTCTTC.

The chain joins TRBV27 to TRBJ1-6, with D perhaps matching TRBD1 (5 bases). The length of the CDR3 is 14 residues. V shed 7 bases and J shed 3 bases, with 10 bases lying between them. CDR1 and CDR2 from the germline V gene are MNHEY and SMNVEV (reference sequence). CDR3 nucleotide sequence: TGTGCCAGCAAGCAGGGAATCTATAATTCACCCCTCCACTTT. This encodes CASKQGIYNSPLHF.

The V call is TRBV7-6, the J call TRBJ1-2; D gene ambiguous. The V gene lost 5 bases and the J gene lost 7 bases, with 14 bases spanning the gap. This CDR3 has 13 amino acids. Germline values: CDR1 SGHVS, CDR2 FNYEAQ. CDR3 nucleotides: TGTGCCAGCAGCCGAACCGGGATCGGTGGCTACACCTTC. Encoded protein: CASSRTGIGGYTF.

The J gene is TRBJ2-2, the V gene TRBV29-1; 8 nucleotides match TRBD1. Per germline, CDR1 SQVTM and CDR2 ANQGSEA. The CDR3 extends over 14 amino acids. V trimming: 6 bases; J trimming: 7 bases; junction bases outside the gene matches: 10. The chain's CDR3 is CSVKDRVYGGELFF. CDR3 nucleotide sequence: TGCAGCGTAAAGGACAGGGTTTATGGCGGGGAGCTGTTTTTT.

The rearrangement links TRBV9 to TRBJ2-1, with TRBD1 matching 7 bases. This CDR3 has 14 amino acids. CDR1 and CDR2 from the germline V gene are SGDLS and YYNGEE. After removal of 4 bases from V and 10 bases from J, the junction contained 11 bases not matched to a gene. Written as DNA, the CDR3 is TGTGCCAGCAGCTCGAGGACAGGAGTGCTAGAGCAGTTCTTC. Encoded protein: CASSSRTGVLEQFF.

The chain has TRBV5-1 and TRBJ2-1; possibly TRBD1 for D (6 bases). This CDR3 is 16 amino acids long. Germline assignment: CDR1 SGHRS and CDR2 YFSETQ. V was shortened by 4 bases and J by 5 bases, with 19 bases between the two germline ends. The CDR3 bases are TGCGCCAGCAGCACCGGTGGGGTTGGGGGCCACAATGAGCAGTTCTTC. Translating it yields CASSTGGVGGHNEQFF.

This clone was observed a handful of times. The gene calls are TRBV5-1 and TRBJ2-7; D possibly corresponds to TRBD2 (6 bases). The CDR3 sequence is 14 residues long. Germline-derived CDR1 and CDR2 are SGHRS and YFSETQ. V was clipped by 0 bases and J by 8 bases, with 15 bases between them. The CDR3 sequence: CASSLGTGTPKQYF. The CDR3 DNA follows: TGCGCCAGCAGCTTGGGAACCGGGACTCCGAAGCAGTACTTC.

The chain links TRBV4-2 to TRBJ1-6; the match to TRBD1 covers 8 bases. From germline, CDR1 is LGHNA and CDR2 YNFKEQ. V shed 0 bases and J 6 bases; nucleotides not matched to a gene: 1. This CDR3 has 15 residues. The CDR3 DNA sequence: TGTGCCAGCAGCCAAGATGACAGGGGTAATTCACCCCTCCACTTT. Protein sequence: CASSQDDRGNSPLHF.